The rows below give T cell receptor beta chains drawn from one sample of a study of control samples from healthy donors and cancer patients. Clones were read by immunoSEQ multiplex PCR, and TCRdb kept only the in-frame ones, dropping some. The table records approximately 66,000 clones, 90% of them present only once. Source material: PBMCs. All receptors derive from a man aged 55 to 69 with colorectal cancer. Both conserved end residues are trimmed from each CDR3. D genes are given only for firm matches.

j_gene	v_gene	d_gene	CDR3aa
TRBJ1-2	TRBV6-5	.	ASSPGAGYT
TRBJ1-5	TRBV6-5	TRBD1	ASSRQGTGQPQH
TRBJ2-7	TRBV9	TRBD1	ASSPRQGVIYEQY
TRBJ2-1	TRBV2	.	ASSRDTHNEQF
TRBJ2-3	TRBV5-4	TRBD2	ASSLSSGYTDTQY
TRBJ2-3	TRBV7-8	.	ASSLVAGGTDTQY
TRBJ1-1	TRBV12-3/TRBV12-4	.	ASNPSGGAEAF
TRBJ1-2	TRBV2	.	ASSETVRGFYT
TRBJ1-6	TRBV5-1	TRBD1	ASSSLTGGQPNSPLH
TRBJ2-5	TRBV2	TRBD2	ASSPRGDHQETQY
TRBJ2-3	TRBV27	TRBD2	ASSSMVASGGVVTDTQY
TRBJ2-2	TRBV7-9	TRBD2	ASTPGGTGELF
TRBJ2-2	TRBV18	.	ASSPTQFANTGELF